Below, 5 T cell receptor beta chains from the same sample are listed, as sequenced in a study of prognosis after radiotherapy for stage I lung cancer. Two-round multiplex PCR on genomic DNA was the method by which TCR beta CDR3 was amplified. Gene-specific TRBV and TRBJ primers were used in PCR round one. Via MiXCR, TCRdb re-called the multiplex PCR reads, giving one row per CDR3 protein. The sample lists tens of thousands of distinct CDR3 sequences; 35% to 55% were seen once. Source: PBMCs, taken before or after stereotactic body radiation therapy (not recorded which). Source of these receptors: a donor aged 50 or older with non-small cell lung cancer.

Points on this clonotype: The junction shows a germline mismatch at one end, possibly a read error. The chain uses TRBV6-2 or TRBV6-3 and TRBJ2-7; D not resolved. CDR3 length equals 15 residues. Germline loops: CDR1 MNHEY, CDR2 SVGEGT. In DNA, the CDR3 is TGTTCCAGCAGTGAAGATCCGTGGTACTTTACGAAGCAGTACTTC. This sequence encodes CSSSEDPWYFTKQYF.

This chain joins TRBV30 and TRBJ1-3, with D tentatively TRBD1 (6 bases). CDR3 length: 15 amino acids. The germline V gene has CDR1 GTSNPN and CDR2 SVGIG (reference sequence). Trimming shortened V by 4 bases and J by 2 bases, and 15 bases separated the two germline ends. The CDR3 here is CAWNDGTLAGNTIYF. The DNA for the CDR3 is TGTGCCTGGAACGATGGGACACTAGCTGGAAACACCATATATTTT.

The chain carries TRBV27 and TRBJ2-1; possibly TRBD2 for D (5 bases). CDR1 and CDR2 (germline): MNHEY, SMNVEV (reference sequence). Trimming stripped 5 bases from V and 0 bases from J, with 11 bases between. The CDR3 extends over 15 amino acids. This CDR3 is CASSPSRSSYNEQFF. For the CDR3, the DNA is TGTGCCAGCAGTCCTAGCAGGAGCTCCTACAATGAGCAGTTCTTC.

Many counts were recorded for this clonotype. The chain's CDR3 is CASSVGTSRMVETQYF. The CDR3 DNA reads as TGTGCCAGCAGCGTAGGGACTAGCCGAATGGTAGAGACCCAGTACTTC. The chain combines TRBV7-9 with TRBJ2-5; 9 bases match TRBD2. This CDR3 region has 16 residues. Germline loops: CDR1 SEHNR, CDR2 FQNEAQ (reference sequence). V shed 5 bases and J 4 bases; nucleotides not matched to a gene: 11.

About this clonotype: A much larger clone differs by one base, so this may be a read error. The J gene is TRBJ2-6, the V gene TRBV7-3; TRBD2 is a possible D gene (5 bases). Germline CDR1 and CDR2: SGHTA and FQGTGA. The CDR3 has 18 residues. Trimming took 5 bases from V and 0 from J, leaving 17 bases between them. The CDR3: CASSTGTVAPSGANVLTF. In DNA form, the CDR3 reads TGTGCCAGCAGCACGGGAACAGTGGCCCCCTCTGGGGCCAACGTCCTGACTTTC.